The next 26 T cell receptor beta chains were all read from a single sample in a study of T cell repertoires in cytomegalovirus infection. TCRdb reanalysed the reads using MiXCR and keeps one entry per CDR3 protein. The data show some 240,000 distinct CDR3 sequences, approximately 15% seen once. Sequencing was carried out using CD8+ T cells from PBMCs. These receptor sequences come from a human donor in good health (CMV status not recorded). Some clones in this sample may be carry-over from other donors' samples.

This chain links TRBV29-1 with TRBJ1-2; D is ambiguous. The ends were cut back, 4 bases at V and 7 bases at J, with 10 bases in the middle. This CDR3 has 11 amino acids. Looked up from germline, CDR1 is SQVTM and CDR2 is ANQGSEA. The CDR3 bases are TGCAGCGTTGGGGCGCTCACTGGCTACACCTTC. Protein product: CSVGALTGYTF. Filled out from reference TRBV29-1 and TRBJ1-2, the complete variable domain reads SAVISQKPSRDICQRGTSLTIQCQVDSQVTMMFWYRQQPGQSLTLIATANQGSEATYESGFVIDKFPISRPNLTFSTLTVSNMSPEDSSIYLCSVGALTGYTFGSGTRLTVV.

This chain uses TRBV29-1 with TRBJ2-7, with D possibly TRBD2 on 5 matching bases. This CDR3 comprises 13 residues. The V gene's germline CDR1 is SQVTM and CDR2 ANQGSEA. The V end lost 2 bases, the J end lost 0 bases, and 8 bases lay between the germline ends. DNA of the CDR3: TGCAGCGTTGAAACGGAGGACTCCTACGAGCAGTACTTC. Amino acids: CSVETEDSYEQYF.

V and J are TRBV28 and TRBJ1-2; D is perhaps TRBD1 (6 bases). CDR3 size: 12 residues. V lost 3 bases and J lost 6, with 8 bases in between. Germline CDR1 and CDR2: MDHEN and SYDVKM. CDR3 region: CASSFQGHGYTF. CDR3 in DNA: TGTGCCAGCAGTTTTCAGGGGCATGGCTACACCTTC.

Concerning this clonotype itself: Since a much larger clone is just one base distant, this may be a read error. The rearrangement links TRBV6-6 to TRBJ2-3; tentatively, D is TRBD2 (6 bases). Germline values: CDR1 MNHNY, CDR2 SVGAGI (reference sequence). The CDR3 is made up of 16 amino acids. The DNA for the CDR3 is TGTGCCGGCAGGGCCCGGGGGATCTGGGAAGGGGATACGCAGTATTTT. The encoded protein is CAGRARGIWEGDTQYF.

This clonotype was observed a few times. The chain recombines TRBV7-9 with TRBJ2-7, with D uncertain. With 0 bases removed from V and 5 bases from J, the gap between germline ends came to 11 bases. This CDR3 is built from 14 residues. Germline V gives CDR1 SEHNR, CDR2 FQNEAQ (reference sequence). CDR3 in DNA: TGTGCCAGCAGCTTAGCTAGAAATGACCACGAGCAGTACTTC. Translated: CASSLARNDHEQYF.

This sequence joins TRBV6-6 and TRBJ2-1; 9 bases map to TRBD1. The V and J ends lost 7 bases and 2 bases, in that order; junction bases with no gene match: 9. This CDR3 spans 16 amino acids. CDR1 is MNHNY, CDR2 SVGAGI, per germline (reference sequence). The CDR3 bases are TGTGCCAGCATCACCGGGCGGGACAGGGCCTACAATGAGCAGTTCTTC. Its protein is CASITGRDRAYNEQFF.

This clonotype was seen many times. This CDR3 reads CASSLSGSGELFF. CDR3 bases: TGTGCCAGCAGCCTCTCGGGCTCCGGGGAGCTGTTTTTT. V is TRBV7-6 and J is TRBJ2-2; no clear D gene. Trimming left V 5 bases short and J 6 bases short, with 10 bases between. The CDR3 runs 13 residues. The germline V gene has CDR1 SGHVS and CDR2 FNYEAQ.

This clonotype was seen ten or more times. The rearrangement links TRBV28 to TRBJ2-7, with 10 nucleotides matching TRBD1. Trimming at V came to 6 bases and at J to 4 bases, leaving 15 bases not matched to a gene. The CDR3 is 17 residues long. The germline CDR1 and CDR2 sequences are MDHEN and SYDVKM. CDR3 in amino acids: CASSTPQDRGQGYEQYF. The CDR3 region has the DNA TGTGCCAGCAGCACCCCCCAAGACAGGGGGCAGGGGTACGAGCAGTACTTC.

The V gene is TRBV2, the J gene TRBJ2-5; the D is unclear. V was trimmed by 1 base and J by 4 bases, leaving 10 bases between them. Germline CDR1 reads SNHLY; CDR2 reads FYNNEI. The CDR3 totals 14 residues. CDR3 in amino acids: CASSEGAGRETQYF. The CDR3 coding sequence is TGTGCCAGCAGTGAAGGGGCAGGACGAGAGACCCAGTACTTC. The whole variable domain, remainder taken from reference TRBV2 and TRBJ2-5, is EPEVTQTPSHQVTQMGQEVILRCVPISNHLYFYWYRQILGQKVEFLVSFYNNEISEKSEIFDDQFSVERPDGSNFTLKIRSTKLEDSAMYFCASSEGAGRETQYFGPGTRLLVL.

There are many counts of this clonotype. J is TRBJ1-1 and V is TRBV7-9; tentative D call: TRBD1 (5 bases). V was cut by 3 bases and J by 2 bases, with 10 bases left in between. From germline, CDR1 is SEHNR and CDR2 FQNEAQ (reference sequence). The CDR3 runs to 14 residues. Here the CDR3 reads CASSFIRVNTEAFF. For the CDR3, the DNA is TGTGCCAGCAGCTTCATCAGGGTTAACACTGAAGCTTTCTTT.

Concerning this clonotype itself: It is unclear where the CDR3 begins or ends on the DNA, so no DNA is shown, and the CDR3 is as TCRdb lists it. The CDR3 reads CASSFGAGRGNEKLFF. The chain couples TRBV7-9 to TRBJ1-4; the tabulated D call, TRBD1, remains unverified against the DNA. CDR1 and CDR2 from the germline V gene are SEHNR and FQNEAQ (reference sequence). Ends included, the CDR3 has 16 residues.

This clonotype has a count of ten or more. The chain combines TRBV5-8 with TRBJ1-1; D ambiguous. V lost 3 bases to trimming and J lost 3 bases, with 9 bases between them. Germline V gene data show CDR1 as SGHTS and CDR2 as YDEGEE. The CDR3 sequence is 13 residues long. Written as DNA, the CDR3 is TGTGCCAGCAGCTCCCTTACAGACACTGAAGCTTTCTTT. Protein: CASSSLTDTEAFF.

This chain connects TRBV12-3 or TRBV12-4 to TRBJ1-2; 7 bases are a match to TRBD1. This CDR3 has 15 residues. V shed 3 bases, J shed 5 bases, and the junction held 9 bases outside the gene matches. The CDR3 DNA reads TGTGCCAGCAGTTTTTTATCTCAGGGGGATTATGGCTACACCTTC. Translating it yields CASSFLSQGDYGYTF.

This clonotype came up many times. The J gene is TRBJ1-1, the V gene TRBV7-9, with D possibly matching TRBD1 (5 bases). Trimming pared 5 bases from V and 2 bases from J, leaving 21 bases between. This CDR3 has 17 residues. Germline assignment: CDR1 SEHNR and CDR2 FQNEAQ (reference sequence). The CDR3 DNA reads TGTGCCAGCAGCGCTGGGGGGGGAATCGGGTCCAACACTGAAGCTTTCTTT. It yields the protein CASSAGGGIGSNTEAFF.

This clonotype was counted many times. The chain carries TRBV6-1 and TRBJ2-7; 12 bases are a match to TRBD2. Germline CDR1 is MNHNS and CDR2 is SASEGT. After removal of 3 bases from V and 3 bases from J, the junction contained 15 bases not matched to a gene. This CDR3 has 19 residues. The CDR3 region is CASSDSLAGGYRKRYEQYF. CDR3 coding DNA: TGTGCCAGCAGTGACTCCCTAGCGGGGGGGTACAGAAAACGCTACGAGCAGTACTTC.

In its sample, this clonotype was seen many times. The chain is built from TRBV6-1 and TRBJ2-1; 10 bases match TRBD2. CDR1 is MNHNS and CDR2 is SASEGT in the germline V gene. CDR3 length: 14 amino acids. The ends lost 6 bases at V and 9 bases at J; junction bases unmatched: 8. CDR3 amino acids: CASRDLAGASEQFF. The DNA of the CDR3 is TGTGCCAGCAGGGACCTAGCGGGGGCTAGTGAGCAGTTCTTC.

This clonotype was picked up many times. V usage is TRBV28 and J usage is TRBJ1-3; the D gene is possibly TRBD1 (5 bases). Germline V gives CDR1 MDHEN, CDR2 SYDVKM. The CDR3 totals 14 residues. V was pared by 5 bases and J by 1 base, with 9 bases between. CDR3 DNA: TGTGCCAGCAGTGATAGGGGTTCTGGAAACACCATATATTTT. This codes for CASSDRGSGNTIYF.

The CDR3, as DNA: TGCAGTGCTAGAGATCTTGGCGGGGGTACAGATACGCAGTATTTT. The encoded protein is CSARDLGGGTDTQYF. V usage is TRBV20-1 and J usage is TRBJ2-3, with TRBD2 matching over 7 bases. The CDR3 sequence is 15 residues long. CDR1 is DFQATT, CDR2 SNEGSKA, per germline (reference sequence). V shed 0 bases and J 3 bases; nucleotides not matched to a gene: 6.

The gene calls are TRBV6-1 and TRBJ2-7, with 13 positions matching TRBD2. The V gene's germline CDR1 is MNHNS and CDR2 SASEGT. The V and J ends lost 4 bases and 7 bases, in that order; junction bases with no gene match: 10. The CDR3 is 16 residues long. DNA for the CDR3: TGTGCCAGCAGTGTCGCCGGACTAGCGGGGGATTGGGAGCAGTACTTC. It yields the protein CASSVAGLAGDWEQYF.

The table lists this clonotype with a few counts. The chain employs TRBV20-1 and TRBJ2-5; TRBD1 might be the D (5 bases). Per the germline V gene, CDR1 is DFQATT and CDR2 is SNEGSKA (reference sequence). This CDR3 spans 14 amino acids. Trimming took 5 bases from V and 0 from J, leaving 13 bases between them. The CDR3 spells CSAYTDSNQETQYF. Here the CDR3 DNA reads TGCAGTGCTTATACTGACAGTAACCAAGAGACCCAGTACTTC.

This clonotype was seen a handful of times. The chain has TRBV27 and TRBJ1-1, with D unclear. The CDR3 has 16 residues. In germline, CDR1 is MNHEY, CDR2 SMNVEV (reference sequence). Trimming cost V 0 bases and J 4 bases, with 15 bases left between them. DNA for the CDR3: TGTGCCAGCAGTTTATCGGACGTGGGTCGAAGCACTGAAGCTTTCTTT. Its translation is CASSLSDVGRSTEAFF.

The chain links TRBV6-6 to TRBJ1-2; TRBD1 agrees at 7 bases. Germline V lookup: CDR1 MNHNY, CDR2 SVGAGI (reference sequence). The CDR3 runs 16 residues. The J segment lost 4 bases and the V segment lost 5 bases, leaving 13 bases of the junction unmatched. The CDR3 protein is CASSDIDRAKPYGYTF. The CDR3 coding sequence is TGTGCCAGCAGTGATATTGACAGGGCGAAACCCTATGGCTACACCTTC.

This chain joins TRBV6-1 and TRBJ2-1; D may be TRBD1 (5 bases). V shed 5 bases and J shed 5 bases, with 13 bases lying between them. CDR1 is MNHNS, CDR2 SASEGT, per germline. The CDR3 sequence is 14 residues long. CDR3 sequence (DNA): TGTGCCAGCAGTAAACAGGCTACTCACAATGAGCAGTTCTTC. Its translation: CASSKQATHNEQFF.

In its sample, this clonotype was seen a few times. The rearrangement uses TRBV6-5 and TRBJ2-1, with 10 bases aligning to TRBD1. From germline, CDR1 is MNHEY and CDR2 SVGAGI. V dropped 5 bases and J dropped 7; count of bases not matched to a gene: 29. This CDR3 contains 22 residues. CDR3 bases: TGTGCCAGCAGTCCCTTTAAGCTAAAGCCGGGACAGGGGTATTATGGGTTGAATGAGCAGTTCTTC. This sequence encodes CASSPFKLKPGQGYYGLNEQFF.

In its sample, this clonotype was seen a few times. This rearrangement joins TRBV25-1 to TRBJ1-2; 10 bases are a match to TRBD1. V dropped 0 bases and J dropped 4; count of bases not matched to a gene: 2. This CDR3 region has 15 residues. Germline-derived CDR1 and CDR2 are MGHDK and SYGVNS. For the CDR3, the DNA is TGTGCCAGCAGTGAATATTGGGACAGGGGCTATGGCTACACCTTC. This codes for CASSEYWDRGYGYTF.

This clonotype was seen at least ten times. The chain combines TRBV12-3 or TRBV12-4 with TRBJ2-5, with 15 bases identical to TRBD2. Trimming took 6 bases from V and 5 from J; bases not matched to a gene: 7. The CDR3 sequence is 16 residues long. Here the CDR3 reads CASSGTSGGSLETQYF. The CDR3 coding sequence is TGTGCCAGCAGCGGGACTAGCGGGGGGTCATTGGAGACCCAGTACTTC.